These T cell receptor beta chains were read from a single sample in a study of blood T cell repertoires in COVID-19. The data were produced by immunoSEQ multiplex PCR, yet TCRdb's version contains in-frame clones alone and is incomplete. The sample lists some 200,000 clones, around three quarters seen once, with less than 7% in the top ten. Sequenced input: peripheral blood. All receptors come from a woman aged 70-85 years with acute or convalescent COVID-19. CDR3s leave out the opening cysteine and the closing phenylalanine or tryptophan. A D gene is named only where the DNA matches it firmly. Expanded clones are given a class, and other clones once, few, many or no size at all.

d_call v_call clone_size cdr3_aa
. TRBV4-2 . ASSQGIAEQF
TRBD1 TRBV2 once ASSYLGTVNSYEQY
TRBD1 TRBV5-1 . ASSSLTGSGSPLH
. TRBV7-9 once ASSWGLRDQPQH
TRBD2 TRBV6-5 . ASSYRWAGGLGEQF
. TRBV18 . ASSPPSTSDTQY
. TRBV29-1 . SGRGAGDTQY
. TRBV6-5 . ASSYDRYSNQPQH
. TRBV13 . ASSLGLRTGADTQY
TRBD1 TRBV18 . ASSQGQGEQETQY
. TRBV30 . AWSLARRTDTQY
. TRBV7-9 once ASSTTGVNYGYT
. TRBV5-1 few ASSTGNYEQY
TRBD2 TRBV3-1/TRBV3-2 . ASSIAGPTYEQY
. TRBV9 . ASSPSPGAGELF
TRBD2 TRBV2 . ASSEERLADNTGELF
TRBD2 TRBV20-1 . SASSSGTYEQY
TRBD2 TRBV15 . ATSRARRERGNEQF
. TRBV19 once ASSIAHRSNQPQH
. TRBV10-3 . ATNSGIVNTEAF
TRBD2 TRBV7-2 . ASSSRKGRDNTGELF
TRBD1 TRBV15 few ATSRVGTGAGGEQF
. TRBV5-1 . ASSARDTSYEQY
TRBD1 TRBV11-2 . ASSPRQGQGETQY
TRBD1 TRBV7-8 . ASSPGQGYQPQH
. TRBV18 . ASSTGTNPTYEQY
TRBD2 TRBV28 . ASRGTSGTGGANVLT